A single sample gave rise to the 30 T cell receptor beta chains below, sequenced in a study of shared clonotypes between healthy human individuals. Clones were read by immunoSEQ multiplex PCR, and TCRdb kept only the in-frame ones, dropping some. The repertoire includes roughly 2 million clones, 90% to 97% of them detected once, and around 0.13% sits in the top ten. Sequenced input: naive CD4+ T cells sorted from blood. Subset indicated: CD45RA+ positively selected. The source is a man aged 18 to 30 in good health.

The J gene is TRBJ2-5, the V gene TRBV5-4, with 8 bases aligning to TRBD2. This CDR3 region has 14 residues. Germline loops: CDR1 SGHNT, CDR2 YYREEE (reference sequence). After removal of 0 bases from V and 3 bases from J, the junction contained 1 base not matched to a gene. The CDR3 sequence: CASSLVLAEETQYF. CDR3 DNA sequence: TGTGCCAGCAGCTTGGTACTAGCGGAAGAGACCCAGTACTTC. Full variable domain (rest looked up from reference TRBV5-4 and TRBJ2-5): ETGVTQSPTHLIKTRGQQVTLRCSSQSGHNTVSWYQQALGQGPQFIFQYYREEENGRGNFPPRFSGLQFPNYSSELNVNALELDDSALYLCASSLVLAEETQYFGPGTRLLVL.

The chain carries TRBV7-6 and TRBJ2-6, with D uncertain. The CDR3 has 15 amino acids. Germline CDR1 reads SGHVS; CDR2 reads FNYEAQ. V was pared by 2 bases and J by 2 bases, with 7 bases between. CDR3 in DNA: TGTGCCAGCAGCTTACTAGACCCTGGGGCCAACGTCCTGACTTTC. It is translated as CASSLLDPGANVLTF.

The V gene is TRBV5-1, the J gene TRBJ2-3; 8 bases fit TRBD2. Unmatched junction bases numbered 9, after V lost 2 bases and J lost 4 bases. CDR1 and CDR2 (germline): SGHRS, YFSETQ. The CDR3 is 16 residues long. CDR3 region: CASSLKLADRSDTQYF. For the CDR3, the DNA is TGCGCCAGCAGCTTAAAACTAGCGGACCGTTCAGATACGCAGTATTTT. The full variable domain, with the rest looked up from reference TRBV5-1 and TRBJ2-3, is KAGVTQTPRYLIKTRGQQVTLSCSPISGHRSVSWYQQTPGQGLQFLFEYFSETQRNKGNFPGRFSGRQFSNSRSEMNVSTLELGDSALYLCASSLKLADRSDTQYFGPGTRLTVL.

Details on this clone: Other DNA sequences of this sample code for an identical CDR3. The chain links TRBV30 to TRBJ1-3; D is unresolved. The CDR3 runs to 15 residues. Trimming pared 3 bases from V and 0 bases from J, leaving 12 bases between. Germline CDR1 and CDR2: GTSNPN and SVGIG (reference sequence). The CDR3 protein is CAWSVSLNSGNTIYF. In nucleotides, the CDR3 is TGTGCCTGGAGCGTGTCACTGAACTCTGGAAACACCATATATTTT.

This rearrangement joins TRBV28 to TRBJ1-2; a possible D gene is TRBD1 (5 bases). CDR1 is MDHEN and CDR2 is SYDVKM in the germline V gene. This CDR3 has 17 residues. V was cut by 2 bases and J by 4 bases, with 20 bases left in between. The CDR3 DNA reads TGTGCCAGCAGTTTAAAGCCCCGACAGCCACTCATCTATGGCTACACCTTC. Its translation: CASSLKPRQPLIYGYTF.

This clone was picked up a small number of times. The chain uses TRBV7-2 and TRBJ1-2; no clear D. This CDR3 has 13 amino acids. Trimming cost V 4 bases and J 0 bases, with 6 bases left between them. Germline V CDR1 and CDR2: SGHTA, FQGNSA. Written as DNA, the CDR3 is TGTGCCAGCAGCTCTAGGACTAACTATGGCTACACCTTC. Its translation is CASSSRTNYGYTF.

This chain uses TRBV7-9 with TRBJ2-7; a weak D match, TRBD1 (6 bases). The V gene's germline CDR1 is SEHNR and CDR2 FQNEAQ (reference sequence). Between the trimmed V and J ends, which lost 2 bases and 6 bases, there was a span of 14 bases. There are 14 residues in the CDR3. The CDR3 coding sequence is TGTGCCAGCAGCTTACAACAGGGAAAGGGCGAGCAGTACTTC. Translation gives CASSLQQGKGEQYF.

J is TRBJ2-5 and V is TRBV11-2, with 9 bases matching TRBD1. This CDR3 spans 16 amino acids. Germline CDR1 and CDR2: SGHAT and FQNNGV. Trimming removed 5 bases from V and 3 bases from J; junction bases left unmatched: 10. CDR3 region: CASSPGDRVREETQYF. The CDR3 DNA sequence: TGTGCCAGCAGCCCCGGGGACAGGGTGCGAGAAGAGACCCAGTACTTC.

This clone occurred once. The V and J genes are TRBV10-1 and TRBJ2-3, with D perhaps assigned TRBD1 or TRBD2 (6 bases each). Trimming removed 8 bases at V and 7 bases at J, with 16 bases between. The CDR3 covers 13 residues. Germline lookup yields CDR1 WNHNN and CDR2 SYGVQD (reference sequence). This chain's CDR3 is CASLIRGRNTQYF. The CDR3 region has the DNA TGCGCCAGCCTGATTCGGGGGCGGAATACGCAGTATTTT.

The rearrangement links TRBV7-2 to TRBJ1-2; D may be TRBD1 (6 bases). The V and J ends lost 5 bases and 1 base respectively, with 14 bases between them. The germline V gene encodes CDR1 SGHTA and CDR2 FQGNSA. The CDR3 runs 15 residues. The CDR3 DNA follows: TGTGCCAGCAGCCGAGACGGGGGCCTTAACTATGGCTACACCTTC. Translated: CASSRDGGLNYGYTF.

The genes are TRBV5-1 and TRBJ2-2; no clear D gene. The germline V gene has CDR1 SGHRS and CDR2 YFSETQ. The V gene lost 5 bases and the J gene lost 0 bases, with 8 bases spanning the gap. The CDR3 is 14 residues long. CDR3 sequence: CASSENPNTGELFF. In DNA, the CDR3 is TGCGCCAGCAGTGAGAACCCGAACACCGGGGAGCTGTTTTTT.

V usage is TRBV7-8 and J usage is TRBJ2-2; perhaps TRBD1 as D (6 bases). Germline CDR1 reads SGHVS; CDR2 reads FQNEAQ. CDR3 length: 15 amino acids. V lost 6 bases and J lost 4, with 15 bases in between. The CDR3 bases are TGTGCCAGCAGGGCGACAGGACTCATCACCGGGGAGCTGTTTTTT. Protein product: CASRATGLITGELFF.

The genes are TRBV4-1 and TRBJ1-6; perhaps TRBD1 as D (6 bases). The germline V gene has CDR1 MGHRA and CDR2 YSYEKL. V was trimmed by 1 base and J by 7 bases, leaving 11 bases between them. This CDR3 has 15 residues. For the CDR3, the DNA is TGCGCCAGCAGCCAAGTGACAGGTCTAAATTCACCCCTCCACTTT. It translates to CASSQVTGLNSPLHF.

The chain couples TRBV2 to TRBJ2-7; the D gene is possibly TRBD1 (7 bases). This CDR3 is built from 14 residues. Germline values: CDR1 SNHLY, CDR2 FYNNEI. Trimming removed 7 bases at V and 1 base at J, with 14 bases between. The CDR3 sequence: CASMRDSASYEQYF. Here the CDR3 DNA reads TGTGCCAGCATGCGGGACAGTGCTTCCTACGAGCAGTACTTC.

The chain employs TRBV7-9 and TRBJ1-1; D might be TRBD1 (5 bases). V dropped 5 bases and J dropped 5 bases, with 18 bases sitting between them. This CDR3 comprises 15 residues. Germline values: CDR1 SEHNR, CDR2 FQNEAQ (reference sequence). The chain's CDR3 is CASSLSTLGGTEAFF. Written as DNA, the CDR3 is TGTGCCAGCAGCCTTAGCACCCTTGGGGGGACTGAAGCTTTCTTT.

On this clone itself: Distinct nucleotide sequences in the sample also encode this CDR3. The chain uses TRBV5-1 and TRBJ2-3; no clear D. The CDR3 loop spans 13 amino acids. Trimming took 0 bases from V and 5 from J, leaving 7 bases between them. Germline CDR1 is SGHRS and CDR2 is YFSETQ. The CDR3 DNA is TGCGCCAGCAGCTTGGGTTGGGGAGATACGCAGTATTTT. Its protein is CASSLGWGDTQYF.

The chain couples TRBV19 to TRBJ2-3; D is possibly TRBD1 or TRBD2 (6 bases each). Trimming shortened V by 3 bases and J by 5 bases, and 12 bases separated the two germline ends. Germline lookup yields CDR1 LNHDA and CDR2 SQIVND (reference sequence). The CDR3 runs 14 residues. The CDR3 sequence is CASSMGGRGDTQYF. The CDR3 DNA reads TGTGCCAGTAGTATGGGGGGCAGGGGAGATACGCAGTATTTT.

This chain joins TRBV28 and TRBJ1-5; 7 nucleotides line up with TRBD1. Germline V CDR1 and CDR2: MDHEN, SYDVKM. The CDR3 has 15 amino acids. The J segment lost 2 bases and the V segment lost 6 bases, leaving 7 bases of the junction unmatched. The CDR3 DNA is TGTGCCAGCAGACCATACAGGGGAGGCAATCAGCCCCAGCATTTT. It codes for CASRPYRGGNQPQHF.

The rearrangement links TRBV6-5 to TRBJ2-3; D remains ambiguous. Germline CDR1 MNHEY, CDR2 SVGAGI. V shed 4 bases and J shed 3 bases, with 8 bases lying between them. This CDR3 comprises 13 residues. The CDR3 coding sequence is TGTGCCAGCAGTTTCCAAGTGACAGATACGCAGTATTTT. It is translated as CASSFQVTDTQYF.

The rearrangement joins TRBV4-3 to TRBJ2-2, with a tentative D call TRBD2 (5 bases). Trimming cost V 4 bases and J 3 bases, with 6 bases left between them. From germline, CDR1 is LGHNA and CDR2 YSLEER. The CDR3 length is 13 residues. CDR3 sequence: CASSLRDTGELFF. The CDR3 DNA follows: TGCGCCAGCAGCCTGCGGGACACCGGGGAGCTGTTTTTT.

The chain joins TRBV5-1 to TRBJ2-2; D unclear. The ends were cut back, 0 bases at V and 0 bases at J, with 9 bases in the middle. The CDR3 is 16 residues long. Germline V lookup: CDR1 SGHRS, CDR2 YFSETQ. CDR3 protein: CASSLVSPTNTGELFF. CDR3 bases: TGCGCCAGCAGCTTGGTTTCGCCGACGAACACCGGGGAGCTGTTTTTT.

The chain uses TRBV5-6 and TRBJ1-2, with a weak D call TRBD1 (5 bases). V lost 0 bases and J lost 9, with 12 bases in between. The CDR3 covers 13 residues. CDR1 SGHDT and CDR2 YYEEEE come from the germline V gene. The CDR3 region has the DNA TGTGCCAGCAGCTTGGGGGACTTCGGGAGCTACACCTTC. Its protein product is CASSLGDFGSYTF.

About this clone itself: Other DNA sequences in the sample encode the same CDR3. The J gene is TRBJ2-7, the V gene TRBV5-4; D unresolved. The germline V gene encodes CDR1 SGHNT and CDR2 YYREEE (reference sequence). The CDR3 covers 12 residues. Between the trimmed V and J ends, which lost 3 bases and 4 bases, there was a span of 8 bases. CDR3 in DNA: TGTGCCAGCAGCTCCCTAGGTTACGAGCAGTACTTC. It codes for CASSSLGYEQYF.

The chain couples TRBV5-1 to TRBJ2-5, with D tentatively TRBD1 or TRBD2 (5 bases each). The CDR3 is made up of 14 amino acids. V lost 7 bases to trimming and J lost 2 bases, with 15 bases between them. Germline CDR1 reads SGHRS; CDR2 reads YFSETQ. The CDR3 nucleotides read TGCGCCAGCGGAAACACCGGGGCACAAGAGACCCAGTACTTC. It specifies CASGNTGAQETQYF.

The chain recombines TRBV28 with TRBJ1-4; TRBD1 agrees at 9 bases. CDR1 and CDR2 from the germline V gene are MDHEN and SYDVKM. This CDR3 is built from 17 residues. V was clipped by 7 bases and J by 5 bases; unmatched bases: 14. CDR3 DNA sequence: TGTGCCAGCACCCTAACCCCCCCGACAGGGGGGAATGAAAAACTGTTTTTT. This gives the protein CASTLTPPTGGNEKLFF. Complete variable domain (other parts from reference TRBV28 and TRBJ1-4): DVKVTQSSRYLVKRTGEKVFLECVQDMDHENMFWYRQDPGLGLRLIYFSYDVKMKEKGDIPEGYSVSREKKERFSLILESASTNQTSMYLCASTLTPPTGGNEKLFFGSGTQLSVL.

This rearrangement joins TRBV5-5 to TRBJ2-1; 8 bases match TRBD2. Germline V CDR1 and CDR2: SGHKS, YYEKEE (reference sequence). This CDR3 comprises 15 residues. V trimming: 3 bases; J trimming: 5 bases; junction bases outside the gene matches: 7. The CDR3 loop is CASSSRVRGDNEQFF. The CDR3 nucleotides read TGTGCCAGCAGCTCGCGGGTGCGGGGGGACAATGAGCAGTTCTTC.

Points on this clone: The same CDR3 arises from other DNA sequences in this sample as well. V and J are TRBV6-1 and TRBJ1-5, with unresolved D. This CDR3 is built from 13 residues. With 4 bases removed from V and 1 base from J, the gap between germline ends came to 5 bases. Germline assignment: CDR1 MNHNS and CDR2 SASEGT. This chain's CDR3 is CASSGESNQPQHF. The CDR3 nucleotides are TGTGCCAGCAGTGGAGAAAGCAATCAGCCCCAGCATTTT.

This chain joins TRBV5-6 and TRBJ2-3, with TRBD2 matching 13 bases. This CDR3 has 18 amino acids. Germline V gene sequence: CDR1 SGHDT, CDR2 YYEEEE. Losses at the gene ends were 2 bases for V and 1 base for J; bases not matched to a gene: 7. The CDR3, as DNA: TGTGCCAGCAGCTTCGGACTAGCGGGGGCCTCAGGCACAGATACGCAGTATTTT. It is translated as CASSFGLAGASGTDTQYF.

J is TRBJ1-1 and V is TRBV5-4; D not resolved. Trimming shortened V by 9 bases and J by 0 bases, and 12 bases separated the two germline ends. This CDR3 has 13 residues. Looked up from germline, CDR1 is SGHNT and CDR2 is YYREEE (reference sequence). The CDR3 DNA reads TGTGCCACCACGCGTCCTATGAACACTGAAGCTTTCTTT. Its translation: CATTRPMNTEAFF.

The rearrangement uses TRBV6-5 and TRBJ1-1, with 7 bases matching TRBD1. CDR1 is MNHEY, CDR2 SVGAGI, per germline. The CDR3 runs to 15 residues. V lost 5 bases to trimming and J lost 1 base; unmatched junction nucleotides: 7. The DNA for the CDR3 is TGTGCCAGCAGTAGACAGGGCCTTGGGAACACTGAAGCTTTCTTT. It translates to CASSRQGLGNTEAFF.